These T cell receptor beta chains were read from a single sample in a study of cytomegalovirus exposure and HLA in healthy donors. Clones were sequenced by immunoSEQ multiplex PCR, and TCRdb holds only the in-frame ones, with some missing. The table includes about 83,000 clones, about four fifths detected once. The specimen sequenced was PBMCs. The source is a woman aged 25 to 39 in good health and CMV-seronegative. CDR3s include the opening cysteine and the closing phenylalanine or tryptophan. A D gene is named only where the DNA matches it firmly. Not every row has a clone size; where given, it reads once, few, many or a size class.

>.|TRBJ2-2|TRBV5-5|.
CASSLTSVWNTGELFF
TGTGCCAGCAGCCTAACTAGTGTTTGGAACACCGGGGAGCTGTTTTTT
>.|TRBJ2-3|TRBV6-5|TRBD1
CASSLLPGQFTDTQYF
TGTGCCAGCAGTTTACTACCGGGACAGTTCACAGATACGCAGTATTTT
>.|TRBJ2-7|TRBV5-5|TRBD1
CASSLTGTGPYEQYF
TGTGCCAGCAGCCTCACCGGGACAGGGCCGTACGAGCAGTACTTC
>.|TRBJ1-5|TRBV19|.
CASSLSSGRPQHF
TGTGCCAGTAGTTTGTCATCGGGTCGGCCCCAGCATTTT
>.|TRBJ1-2|TRBV5-4|.
CASSLDRESAGYTF
TGTGCCAGCAGCTTGGACAGGGAGTCTGCTGGCTACACCTTC
>few|TRBJ1-4|TRBV28|TRBD1
CASQRGGKIEKLFF
TGTGCCAGTCAACGAGGGGGCAAAATTGAAAAACTGTTTTTT
>.|TRBJ2-5|TRBV14|.
CASSQDRGVASETQYF
TGTGCCAGCAGCCAAGACAGGGGTGTGGCGTCGGAGACCCAGTACTTC
>.|TRBJ1-5|TRBV4-3|.
CASSQDRVGPLVHQPQHF
TGCGCCAGCAGCCAAGATCGGGTCGGCCCCCTGGTACATCAGCCCCAGCATTTT
>.|TRBJ1-2|TRBV10-3|TRBD1
CAISEDWTGKSKSGYTF
TGTGCCATCAGTGAGGACTGGACAGGGAAATCTAAAAGTGGCTACACCTTC
>.|TRBJ2-7|TRBV4-1|.
CASSQYFTGYEQYF
TGCGCCAGCAGCCAGTATTTCACCGGCTACGAGCAGTACTTC
>.|TRBJ1-2|TRBV5-4|.
CASSLETGAYGYTF
TGTGCCAGCAGCTTGGAGACCGGAGCCTATGGCTACACCTTC
>.|TRBJ1-2|TRBV9|TRBD1
CASSIQDRDGGYTF
TGTGCCAGCAGCATACAAGACAGGGATGGGGGCTACACCTTC
>.|TRBJ2-1|TRBV7-2|TRBD2
CASSFGRELYNEQFF
TGTGCCAGCAGCTTTGGGCGGGAGTTGTACAATGAGCAGTTCTTC
>few|TRBJ2-3|TRBV5-6|.
CASSFFSTDTQYF
TGTGCCAGCAGCTTCTTTAGCACAGATACGCAGTATTTT
>.|TRBJ2-7|TRBV7-2|.
CASSRRGRDPSYEQYF
TGTGCCAGCAGCAGGCGTGGGCGGGACCCCTCCTACGAGCAGTACTTC
>.|TRBJ2-1|TRBV11-3|.
CASSSPSGEQFF
TGTGCCAGCAGCTCTCCATCGGGTGAGCAGTTCTTC
>.|TRBJ2-3|TRBV19|TRBD1
CASSILTGGTDTQYF
TGTGCCAGTAGTATCCTGACAGGGGGAACAGATACGCAGTATTTT
>once|TRBJ1-1|TRBV9|TRBD1
CASSVGQGSGTEAFF
TGTGCCAGCAGCGTCGGACAGGGGTCGGGCACTGAAGCTTTCTTT
>.|TRBJ2-1|TRBV11-3|.
CASSLGGTLDNEQFF
TGTGCCAGCAGCTTAGGGGGGACTTTAGACAATGAGCAGTTCTTC
>.|TRBJ1-1|TRBV18|TRBD1
CASSPRTGGDTEAFF
TGTGCCAGCTCACCCCGGACAGGGGGGGATACTGAAGCTTTCTTT
>.|TRBJ2-1|TRBV4-1|TRBD1
CASSHGQGKNEQFF
TGCGCCAGCAGCCACGGACAGGGAAAAAATGAGCAGTTCTTC
>.|TRBJ2-1|TRBV19|.
CASSIEGSHRSNEQFF
TGTGCCAGTAGTATAGAGGGTAGCCACAGGTCCAATGAGCAGTTCTTC
>few|TRBJ2-1|TRBV5-1|TRBD2
CASRRTSGLYNEQFF
TGCGCCAGCAGGCGGACTAGCGGGCTTTACAATGAGCAGTTCTTC
>.|TRBJ2-7|TRBV27|TRBD1
CASSLGTGIYEQYF
TGTGCCAGCAGTCTGGGGACAGGGATTTACGAGCAGTACTTC
>.|TRBJ2-1|TRBV27|TRBD2
CASSGGLARREQFF
TGTGCCAGCAGTGGGGGACTAGCGAGGAGAGAGCAGTTCTTC
>.|TRBJ2-3|TRBV4-3|TRBD2
CASSLDRLAADTQYF
TGCGCCAGCAGCCTTGACAGACTAGCGGCAGATACGCAGTATTTT
>.|TRBJ1-1|TRBV28|TRBD1
CASSLGGQGAGGTEAFF
TGTGCCAGCAGTTTAGGGGGACAGGGGGCAGGTGGCACTGAAGCTTTCTTT
>once|TRBJ2-5|TRBV27|TRBD2
CASSPLAGGPGEQYF
TGTGCCAGCAGCCCCCTAGCGGGAGGGCCGGGGGAGCAGTACTTC
>few|TRBJ2-7|TRBV9|.
CASSPKGYYEQYF
TGTGCCAGCAGCCCTAAGGGGTACTACGAGCAGTACTTC
>.|TRBJ2-5|TRBV10-3|TRBD2
CAISDRTSGETQYF
TGTGCCATCAGTGACAGGACTAGCGGGGAGACCCAGTACTTC